This TCR beta chain was captured by sequencing in a study of T cells in Graves' hyperthyroidism and ophthalmopathy. Overall study context: Before treatment of any kind, peripheral blood was taken at initial diagnosis. Study findings and constraints: Stable hyperthyroidism was separated from ophthalmopathy by a model based on 13 V-J features.

V gave up 1 base and J gave up 4 bases, with 14 bases separating them. The CDR3 runs to 14 residues. CDR1 GTSNPN and CDR2 SVGIG come from the germline V gene (reference sequence). RNA transcripts served as the template for amplifying TCR beta CDR3 regions. The primer set for the first-round RT-PCR of the TCR CDR3 was HTBI. Via MiXCR, TCRdb re-called the multiplex PCR reads, giving one row per CDR3 protein. Here the sample spans over 350,000 distinct CDR3 sequences, roughly an eighth being singletons. Used for diagnoses were clinical symptoms, serum thyroxine and TRAb, thyroid ultrasound and orbital computed tomography. In this sample, this clonotype turned up many times. Its antigen remains unidentified.

The sequencing input was blood. The V and J genes are TRBV30 and TRBJ2-7; D gene ambiguous. The clonotype comes from a middle-aged man with Graves' ophthalmopathy. CDR3 in DNA: TGTGCCTGGAGTGAGACGGCCGAGTGGTACGAGCAGTACTTC. Translated, it gives CAWSETAEWYEQYF.